This T cell receptor beta chain appears in the sequencing data of a study of cytomegalovirus exposure and HLA in healthy donors (dated by TCRdb to the late 2010s). About the full investigation: An earlier analysis of approximately 640 of the donors reported roughly 300 Gb of sequence data and 117 million unique TCR beta sequences from 190 million or so T cells. Around 320 gigabases of sequencing data and tens of millions of unique TCR sequences were included in an early release covering 550 to 800 HLA-typed donors. Of the roughly 400 genotyped donors, 65% to 90% fell in the genetic ancestry cluster associated with self-reported Caucasian donors. The study aimed to test whether signatures of past pathogen exposure could be identified by cataloging public T cell receptors. The T cell repertoires of around 670 subjects were profiled by immunosequencing and related to cytomegalovirus serostatus. Along with the roughly 670-subject first cohort, a separate validation cohort of 120 different subjects was used. The study combined high-throughput TCR immunosequencing, statistical association of individual TCRs with disease status, and machine learning to predict cytomegalovirus infection status. To study patterns of TCR occurrence, a later analysis re-analyzed previously published TCR beta repertoires from 600 to 750 donors and added high-resolution HLA genotyping. In the later analysis, no new phenotypic data were used to find candidate immune exposures; instead, reliance was placed on TCR beta sequences and their occurrence across donors. In an earlier analysis of 587 of the donors, high-throughput TCR beta sequencing was used to judge whether each TCR beta V gene segment behaved as functional or pseudogenic. Donor age, sex, ethnicity and CMV serostatus were compiled alongside the repertoire data. In a later genetic analysis, genome-wide SNP genotypes for about 65% of the 666 donors were used, and that subset was treated as a discovery cohort. All discovery cohort repertoires had been generated using a single sequencing platform. Both class I and class II loci were covered by HLA typing, at four-digit resolution. The number of typed donors differed by locus: about 629-630 for A, B, C, DRB1 and DQB1; 500 to 550 for DQA1; roughly 600 for DPA1; and roughly 450 for DPB1. Roughly 5 DR-DQ haplotypes were handled as single units for association and clustering because linkage in the cohort was strong. Among about 360 genotyped donors of the cohort, an average of 235,054 unique TCR beta nucleotide sequences were sequenced per donor, 15% to 20% of them non-productive.

The CDR3 runs 15 amino acids, cysteine and phenylalanine included. Just the 45-base CDR3 DNA is kept, in frame starting at base 1. The library was built by means of the immunoSEQ multiplex PCR assay. The multiplex PCR relied on a mix of 60 forward primers for TCR Vbeta segments and 13 reverse primers for TCR Jbeta segments. The CDR3 region of rearranged TCR beta genes was amplified from genomic DNA with a multiplex PCR assay. Amplified TCR beta libraries were sequenced as 87-base-pair reads on the Illumina HiSeq System. Per the source publication's procedure: A later analysis tallied tens of millions of unique TCR beta chains across the 666 repertoires, and about 12 million of those chains were shared by two or more donors. A nearest-neighbor algorithm error-corrected the raw reads and collapsed the reads into unique sequences, merging closely related sequences to remove PCR and sequencing errors. V, D and J gene segments were assigned by aligning CDR3 sequences to IMGT reference sequences. For a sequence to be retained, a match of at least six nucleotides was required to both a V gene segment and a J gene segment. A rearrangement counted as productive if the CDR3 had no stop codons and remained in frame with V and J, and every other rearrangement counted as non-productive. CDR3 was defined according to IMGT convention as the region running from the second conserved V-encoded cysteine to the conserved J-encoded phenylalanine. The earlier analysis of approximately 500 of the donors excluded sequences that lacked an unambiguous match to a single V gene segment. An earlier analysis of several hundred of the donors called V segments functional above 56.7% productive rearrangements and segregating when the between-donor standard deviation exceeded 5%. A statistical classification framework was built to diagnose cytomegalovirus status from the catalog of TCR beta chain sequences. In a later analysis, TCR nucleotide sequences were compared against IMGT/GENE-DB human TR gene sequences so that V and J genes could be assigned. The TCRdist pipeline was used in a later analysis to assign CDR3 sequences and most-parsimonious VDJ recombination scenarios. In a later analysis, each TCR beta chain was defined by its CDR3 amino acid sequence together with its V-gene family, and reads lacking a unique V-gene family were excluded. A later analysis removed roughly 590 highly shared, low-generation-probability nucleotide sequences to deal with suspected cross-contamination and a sequencing artifact. A later analysis calculated a clonal expansion index for each public chain from normalized within-repertoire ranks of inferred template counts. In a later analysis, generation probabilities were computed with a VDJ recombination model fitted to out-of-frame rearrangements, and the resulting probabilities were checked against IGoR. Hypergeometric tests were used in a later analysis to score TCR-TCR, TCR-HLA and TCR-CMV co-occurrence, with a repertoire-size bias correction applied to the TCR pairs. False discovery rates were estimated in a later analysis by permuting HLA or CMV assignments 20 times. In a later analysis, co-occurring TCRs were grouped using DBSCAN, and TCRdist sequence similarity was added for clustering within HLA-allele-positive subsets. For co-occurrence clustering, repertoires with fewer than 30,000 or more than 120,000 public chains were excluded, along with roughly 5 repertoires with anomalous nucleotide sharing. Drawn from immuneACCESS, this table holds only the in-frame rearrangements with V and J called that TCRdb kept. Clones are partly lost; checked studies trace under half to an unresolved V gene and leave the rest unexplained. V and J calls and clone size are given by that table; D and trimming were obtained from the DNA. Recorded for this sample are around 150,000 clones; 76% of them occurred a single time. The ten largest clones add up to under 1.5% of the sample.

In regard to this clone: The specificity of this receptor is unknown. No base qualities exist here, and no much larger clone lies one base off it.

The cohort consisted of approximately 670 healthy bone marrow donors. All cohort members were sampled while nominally healthy, although unrecorded immune exposures were likely present. The donor tested CMV seronegative and was one of the 352 seronegative cohort members. Every donor gave a peripheral blood sample, and the peripheral blood mononuclear cells from that sample were used for TCR beta sequencing. Genomic DNA was extracted from the blood cell samples with the Qiagen DNeasy Blood Extraction Kit. Broad study findings and their caveats: Because counts were too low, roughly 17 rarely observed V segments, including chromosome 9 orphons, were left out of the earlier analysis of 587 of the donors. A later analysis reported that several top co-occurrence clusters appeared linked to parvovirus B19, influenza, CMV and Epstein-Barr virus. A few of the identified cytomegalovirus-associated TCR beta chains were confirmed in vitro to be specific for cytomegalovirus antigens. Because some donors lacked HLA typing at each locus, the association tests relied only on the typed subset. Most TCR sequences were observed very rarely across donors, whereas some public TCRs were present in many individuals. The 87-base-pair reads could not distinguish some IMGT-functional V segments, including TRBV6-2 and TRBV6-3, so those segments were excluded. Specific HLA alleles were associated with 15,000 to 20,000 TCR beta sequences at a false discovery rate of 0.05 in a later analysis. In a later genetic analysis, a missense DCLRE1C variant was associated with V-gene and J-gene trimming of TCR beta chains, and the association was replicated in an independent cohort. A cluster of highly shared sequence variants was judged likely to represent a technical artifact of the sequencing pipeline. Linkage disequilibrium might explain the correlated functional status among segregating V segments, but an unknown experimental factor could not be excluded. An earlier analysis of approximately 600 of the donors showed that most TCR beta V segments appeared in productive rearrangements either about 87% or about 30% of the time, which broadly matched IMGT annotations. According to a later genetic analysis, donors in an Asian-associated ancestry cluster had fewer N-insertions in productive TCRs than the approximately 700-donor mean. According to a later analysis, most CMV-associated TCR beta chains appeared to be HLA-restricted, and the HLA associations seemed to be driven largely by CMV exposure. In a later analysis, HLA-associated TCR beta chains were found to be more clonally expanded and to have lower generation probabilities than equally common non-associated chains. Strong co-occurrence of HLA alleles, especially DR and DQ, made assigning TCR associations to individual alleles difficult. For the cohort, immune exposure information was limited to CMV serostatus. The cohort was sequenced for TCR beta chains only, and without alpha or paired-chain data the features that could be detected were limited. Presence/absence analyses assumed roughly uniform sequencing depth across donors, an assumption that may not hold. The authors suggested that the approach could potentially be extended to other disease states and immunological phenotypes. The classifier was reported to diagnose cytomegalovirus status with high specificity and sensitivity in both the original and validation cohorts. A later analysis found that TCR association rates varied across HLA loci, with DRB1 alleles showing the most associated TCRs and HLA-C alleles the fewest. The study gave a list of more than 150 TCR beta chains associated with cytomegalovirus. A further reported finding was that TCR beta sequences accurately predicted the HLA-A and HLA-B alleles for most subjects in the first cohort.

The sequence was collected from a man in his 60s in good health and CMV-seronegative. The receptor chain draws on TRBV21-1 and TRBJ2-1; TRBD2 is the table's D call and was not checked against the DNA. TRBV21-1 is a listed pseudogene. The specimen sequenced was PBMCs. The DNA reads as follows: TGTGCCAGCAGCAAAGTGGGGAGCTCCTACAATGAGCAGTTCTTC. This translates into CASSKVGSSYNEQFF.